The 28 T cell receptor beta chains given below trace back to one sample, sequenced in a study of lymphopenia after photon versus proton radiotherapy (dated by TCRdb to the late 2010s). Library creation used the immunoSEQ multiplex PCR assay. As stored in TCRdb, this immuneACCESS dataset retains in-frame rearrangements with V and J assigned. A fraction of the clones does not appear; measured against another copy, unresolved V genes explain less than half of the discrepancy, and the remainder lacks a known reason. For this sample the table gives around 64,000 clones, of which around 87% were detected only once. Of the sample, 10% to 15% is held by the ten largest clones. The specimen was peripheral blood, collected from a patient treated with proton-based radiotherapy. All receptors derive from a man at least 80 years old with esophageal cancer.

The chain has TRBV5-1 and TRBJ2-5, with 8 bases matching TRBD1. V lost 1 base and J lost 3; bases outside the gene matches: 8. CDR1 SGHRS and CDR2 YFSETQ come from the germline V gene. This CDR3 comprises 16 residues. CDR3 DNA sequence: TGCGCCAGCAGCTTGTGGACCGGGGACAGGAAAGAGACCCAGTACTTC. As protein: CASSLWTGDRKETQYF.

CDR3 in DNA: TGTGCCTCGTCCGGGACGGATACTGAAAAACTGTTTTTT. Translation gives CASSGTDTEKLFF. This chain joins TRBV10-3 and TRBJ1-4, with a tentative D call TRBD1 (5 bases). V was clipped by 11 bases and J by 7 bases, with 17 bases between them. Per the germline V gene, CDR1 is ENHRY and CDR2 is SYGVKD. This CDR3 is 13 amino acids long.

This chain joins TRBV25-1 and TRBJ1-4; D is perhaps TRBD1 (5 bases). V lost 6 bases and J 7 bases, leaving 18 bases between the germline ends. The length of the CDR3 is 15 residues. From germline, CDR1 is MGHDK and CDR2 SYGVNS. The CDR3 spells CASSATDRDLEKLFF. The CDR3 DNA sequence: TGTGCCAGCAGCGCGACAGATAGGGACCTTGAAAAACTGTTTTTT.

This chain links TRBV7-3 with TRBJ1-1, with D perhaps TRBD1 (6 bases). Germline CDR1 SGHTA, CDR2 FQGTGA. The CDR3 length is 16 residues. V gave up 5 bases and J gave up 4 bases, with 20 bases separating them. CDR3 bases: TGTGCCAGCAGCGCCCGGGGGGGGCGGACTGGCACTGAAGCTTTCTTT. Translation: CASSARGGRTGTEAFF.

The rearrangement uses TRBV7-2 and TRBJ1-2; D ambiguous. CDR1 SGHTA and CDR2 FQGNSA come from the germline V gene. Trimming took 1 base from V and 7 from J, leaving 7 bases between them. The CDR3 covers 12 residues. CDR3 bases: TGTGCCAGCAGCTTAGGGACGCGTGGCTACACCTTC. Its translation: CASSLGTRGYTF.

V and J are TRBV5-5 and TRBJ1-3, with 10 bases lining up with TRBD1. CDR1 is SGHKS and CDR2 is YYEKEE in the germline V gene (reference sequence). Germline trimming cut 3 bases from V and 5 bases from J; bases unmatched to any gene: 8. This CDR3 contains 16 residues. The CDR3 coding sequence is TGTGCCAGCAGCTCGGACAGGGGGTTGATTAGAAACACCATATATTTT. This codes for CASSSDRGLIRNTIYF.

V usage is TRBV7-2 and J usage is TRBJ2-1; the match to TRBD2 covers 7 bases. The length of the CDR3 is 13 residues. V lost 5 bases to trimming and J lost 6 bases; unmatched junction nucleotides: 4. Germline lookup yields CDR1 SGHTA and CDR2 FQGNSA. The CDR3 DNA reads TGTGCCAGCAGCCCCAGGACTAGCAATGAGCAGTTCTTC. Translated: CASSPRTSNEQFF.

The V gene is TRBV5-1, the J gene TRBJ2-3; 10 bases line up with TRBD2. Germline V lookup: CDR1 SGHRS, CDR2 YFSETQ. The CDR3 is 16 residues long. J was trimmed by 1 base and V by 0 bases; bases with no gene match: 2. The CDR3: CASSLAGTSGTDTQYF. The CDR3 bases are TGCGCCAGCAGCTTGGCCGGGACTAGCGGCACAGATACGCAGTATTTT.

This chain links TRBV4-3 with TRBJ1-5, with D unresolved. The CDR3 has 14 amino acids. The germline V gene has CDR1 LGHNA and CDR2 YSLEER. Trimming stripped 0 bases from V and 1 base from J, with 4 bases between. The CDR3 spells CASSQDRSNQPQHF. The CDR3 region has the DNA TGCGCCAGCAGCCAAGATCGGAGCAATCAGCCCCAGCATTTT.

The chain uses TRBV19 and TRBJ1-3; no definite D call. This CDR3 spans 12 amino acids. CDR1 LNHDA and CDR2 SQIVND come from the germline V gene (reference sequence). With 5 bases removed from V and 11 bases from J, the gap between germline ends came to 13 bases. The CDR3 DNA follows: TGTGCCAGTAGTCCGGAGGGAGTCGCCATATATTTT. Translation gives CASSPEGVAIYF.

The gene calls are TRBV5-4 and TRBJ1-6; perhaps TRBD1 as D (5 bases). The germline V gene has CDR1 SGHNT and CDR2 YYREEE (reference sequence). The CDR3 runs 16 residues. V was pared by 4 bases and J by 5 bases, with 16 bases between. CDR3 nucleotide sequence: TGTGCCAGCAGCCCGTTAGCGGGGGGAAATAATTCACCCCTCCACTTT. Translating gives CASSPLAGGNNSPLHF.

This chain uses TRBV14 with TRBJ2-4; either TRBD1 or TRBD2 may supply D (5 bases each). Germline V lookup: CDR1 SGHDN, CDR2 FVKESK. This CDR3 has 16 amino acids. Trimming took off 6 bases at V and 8 bases at J, with 23 bases between the two ends. For the CDR3, the DNA is TGTGCCAGCAGTCCTCTGTCGGCAGGGAGCGGATACATTCAGTACTTC. Translating gives CASSPLSAGSGYIQYF.

This chain links TRBV6-1 with TRBJ1-1; 7 nucleotides line up with TRBD1. The CDR3 is 13 residues long. Germline trimming cut 6 bases from V and 3 bases from J; bases unmatched to any gene: 4. The germline V gene encodes CDR1 MNHNS and CDR2 SASEGT. The CDR3 spells CASRSGQYTEAFF. The CDR3 DNA sequence: TGTGCCAGCAGGTCGGGACAGTACACTGAAGCTTTCTTT.

This chain links TRBV4-1 with TRBJ1-6; D uncertain. CDR1 and CDR2 from the germline V gene are MGHRA and YSYEKL. V was trimmed by 4 bases and J by 7 bases, leaving 17 bases between them. The CDR3 runs to 16 residues. In DNA form, the CDR3 reads TGCGCCAGCAGCCCCTCTCCCGTGGGCCGAAATTCACCCCTCCACTTT. This sequence encodes CASSPSPVGRNSPLHF.

This chain links TRBV11-2 with TRBJ2-5; D is undetermined. Trimming removed 0 bases at V and 2 bases at J, with 16 bases between. CDR1 and CDR2 from the germline V gene are SGHAT and FQNNGV. The CDR3 contains 17 residues. CDR3 in amino acids: CASSLDLSGYGQETQYF. The CDR3 DNA is TGTGCCAGCAGCTTAGATCTTTCGGGTTATGGGCAAGAGACCCAGTACTTC.

The chain employs TRBV27 and TRBJ1-3; D may be TRBD1 (5 bases). This CDR3 region has 15 residues. The ends were cut back, 4 bases at V and 2 bases at J, with 12 bases in the middle. Germline V gene sequence: CDR1 MNHEY, CDR2 SMNVEV (reference sequence). The CDR3 DNA reads as TGTGCCAGCAGTTCCCTCGGGACGGCTGGAAACACCATATATTTT. Its protein is CASSSLGTAGNTIYF.

The V and J genes are TRBV6-1 and TRBJ1-6, with 10 bases matching TRBD1. Germline lookup yields CDR1 MNHNS and CDR2 SASEGT. The length of the CDR3 is 17 residues. The V and J ends lost 4 bases and 8 bases, in that order; junction bases with no gene match: 11. The CDR3 spells CASSGRGGTGAYSPLHF. The CDR3 coding sequence is TGTGCCAGCAGTGGGAGGGGTGGGACAGGGGCTTATTCACCCCTCCACTTT.

The V and J genes are TRBV11-2 and TRBJ1-1; 8 nucleotides match TRBD1. The CDR3 spans 15 residues. Germline assignment: CDR1 SGHAT and CDR2 FQNNGV. Trimming removed 5 bases from V and 5 bases from J; junction bases left unmatched: 10. DNA for the CDR3: TGTGCCAGCAGCCCAAGGACAGGGTCCGGGACTGAAGCTTTCTTT. This codes for CASSPRTGSGTEAFF.

As for this clone: Within the sample, other DNA sequences also encode this same CDR3. The chain's CDR3 is CASSIDRNYGYTF. CDR3 DNA: TGTGCCAGTAGTATCGACAGAAACTATGGCTACACCTTC. This chain links TRBV19 with TRBJ1-2; a possible D gene is TRBD1 (5 bases). The CDR3 consists of 13 residues. V lost 3 bases and J 2 bases, leaving 7 bases between the germline ends. Germline-derived CDR1 and CDR2 are LNHDA and SQIVND (reference sequence).

J is TRBJ2-3 and V is TRBV10-3; D assignment may be TRBD1 or TRBD2 (6 bases each). Trimming cost V 5 bases and J 5 bases, with 11 bases left between them. CDR3 length: 13 residues. The V gene's germline CDR1 is ENHRY and CDR2 SYGVKD. The CDR3 sequence is CAISRGPGDTQYF. The CDR3 nucleotides read TGTGCCATCAGTCGGGGGCCCGGAGATACGCAGTATTTT.

The chain combines TRBV27 with TRBJ2-7; 12 bases match TRBD2. CDR1 and CDR2 from the germline V gene are MNHEY and SMNVEV (reference sequence). This CDR3 is 15 amino acids long. V shed 4 bases, J shed 4 bases, and the junction held 5 bases outside the gene matches. DNA for the CDR3: TGTGCCAGCAGTTCTAGCGGGAGGGCCTCGTACGAGCAGTACTTC. It codes for CASSSSGRASYEQYF.

The CDR3 DNA reads TGTGCCAGCAACTATCAGGGGGCTTATGAAAAACTGTTTTTT. Protein: CASNYQGAYEKLFF. The V and J genes are TRBV2 and TRBJ1-4; 8 nucleotides agree with TRBD1. Trimming at V came to 7 bases and at J to 6 bases, leaving 7 bases not matched to a gene. The CDR3 totals 14 residues. Germline loops: CDR1 SNHLY, CDR2 FYNNEI.

The chain joins TRBV7-2 to TRBJ1-5; no reliable D call. Germline V gene sequence: CDR1 SGHTA, CDR2 FQGNSA. The V gene lost 2 bases and the J gene lost 3 bases, with 2 bases spanning the gap. This CDR3 region has 12 residues. CDR3 region: CASSLINQPQHF. As DNA, the CDR3 is TGTGCCAGCAGCTTAATCAATCAGCCCCAGCATTTT.

The chain has TRBV10-1 and TRBJ1-1, with 8 bases that match TRBD1. This CDR3 contains 13 residues. The V gene's germline CDR1 is WNHNN and CDR2 SYGVQD (reference sequence). Trimming at V came to 8 bases and at J to 1 base, leaving 3 bases not matched to a gene. Here the CDR3 DNA reads TGCGCCAGCGGGACAGGTCAGAACACTGAAGCTTTCTTT. It is translated as CASGTGQNTEAFF.

This chain connects TRBV27 to TRBJ2-5; TRBD1 matches at 9 bases. The CDR3 covers 16 residues. Unmatched junction bases numbered 11, after V lost 6 bases and J lost 3 bases. Germline CDR1 is MNHEY and CDR2 is SMNVEV (reference sequence). DNA for the CDR3: TGTGCCAGCAGGCCTCACTTCGACAGGGGGGAAGAGACCCAGTACTTC. Amino acids: CASRPHFDRGEETQYF.

This clone was seen once. The V and J genes are TRBV2 and TRBJ2-4; 11 nucleotides agree with TRBD1. The CDR3 has 15 residues. Germline V gene data show CDR1 as SNHLY and CDR2 as FYNNEI. V lost 3 bases and J lost 9; bases outside the gene matches: 7. CDR3 loop: CASSETGTGGRIQYF. CDR3 coding DNA: TGTGCCAGCAGTGAGACCGGGACAGGGGGGCGCATTCAGTACTTC.

This chain uses TRBV4-3 with TRBJ2-2; D may match TRBD1 or TRBD2 (5 bases each). This CDR3 spans 14 amino acids. Per the germline V gene, CDR1 is LGHNA and CDR2 is YSLEER. V lost 4 bases to trimming and J lost 4 bases, with 10 bases between them. This chain's CDR3 is CASSLSGTTGELFF. CDR3 DNA: TGCGCCAGCAGCCTATCCGGGACCACCGGGGAGCTGTTTTTT.

This sequence joins TRBV5-1 and TRBJ2-5; D not resolved. The V and J ends lost 1 base and 2 bases respectively, with 12 bases between them. The germline V gene has CDR1 SGHRS and CDR2 YFSETQ. The CDR3 has 15 amino acids. CDR3 sequence (DNA): TGCGCCAGCAGCTTGTCGATGGCACTTCAAGAGACCCAGTACTTC. Protein: CASSLSMALQETQYF.